This TCR beta chain was obtained from a study of chemoradiotherapy in HPV16-positive cancers. Comments on this clone: Its antigen is as yet unknown.

Repeated repertoire sampling spanned the course of chemoradiotherapy. Whole-study results and caveats: Candidate HPV-specific clones and E7-related TCR motifs grew in tumor during treatment. In HPV16-positive patients, HPV-responsive T-cell expansion tracked better recurrence-free survival. Functional assays defining HPV-specific T cells used only a couple of HPV16-positive patients.

The table came from immunoSEQ multiplex PCR; TCRdb's copy has only in-frame clones and leaves some out. The profile shows about 7,600 clones, roughly 80% of them singletons. J was trimmed by 0 bases and V by 3 bases; bases with no gene match: 4. The germline CDR1 and CDR2 sequences are SGHTA and FQGNSA. This CDR3 has 16 residues. The material sequenced was blood, taken from a patient who underwent chemoradiotherapy. This clonotype was sampled from a human donor with HPV-associated anogenital cancer. The rearrangement uses TRBV7-2 and TRBJ1-1, with 10 bases matching TRBD1. The CDR3 here is CASSLTGGVVNTEAFF. The CDR3 DNA follows: TGTGCCAGCAGCTTGACAGGGGGCGTAGTGAACACTGAAGCTTTCTTT.